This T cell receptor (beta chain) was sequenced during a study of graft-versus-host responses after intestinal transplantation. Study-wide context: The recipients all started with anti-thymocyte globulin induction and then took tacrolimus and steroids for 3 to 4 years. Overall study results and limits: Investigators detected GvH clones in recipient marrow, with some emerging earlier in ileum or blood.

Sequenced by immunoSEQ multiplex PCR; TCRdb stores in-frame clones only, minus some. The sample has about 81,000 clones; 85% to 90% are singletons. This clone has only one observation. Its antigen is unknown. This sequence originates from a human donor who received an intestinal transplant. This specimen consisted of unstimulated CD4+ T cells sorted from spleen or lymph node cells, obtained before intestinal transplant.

CDR3 DNA: TGTGCCAGCAGCTTAACAGGGAGACCCTACGAGCAGTACTTC. Its protein product is CASSLTGRPYEQYF. The J gene is TRBJ2-7, the V gene TRBV5-6, with a possible D match to TRBD1 (6 bases). With 2 bases removed from V and 2 bases from J, the gap between germline ends came to 11 bases. The CDR3 is 14 residues long. Germline CDR1 reads SGHDT; CDR2 reads YYEEEE.